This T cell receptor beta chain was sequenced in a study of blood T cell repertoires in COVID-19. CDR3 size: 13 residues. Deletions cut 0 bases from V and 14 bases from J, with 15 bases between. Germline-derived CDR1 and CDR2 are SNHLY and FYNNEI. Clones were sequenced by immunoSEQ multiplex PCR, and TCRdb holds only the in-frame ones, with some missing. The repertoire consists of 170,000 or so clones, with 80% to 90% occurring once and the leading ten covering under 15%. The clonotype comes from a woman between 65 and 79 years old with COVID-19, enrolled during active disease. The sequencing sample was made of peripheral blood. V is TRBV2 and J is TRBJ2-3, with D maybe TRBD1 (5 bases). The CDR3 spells CASSEAGRVWMYF. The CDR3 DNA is TGTGCCAGCAGTGAAGCGGGCAGGGTGTGGATGTATTTT. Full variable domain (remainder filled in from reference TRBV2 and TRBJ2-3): EPEVTQTPSHQVTQMGQEVILRCVPISNHLYFYWYRQILGQKVEFLVSFYNNEISEKSEIFDDQFSVERPDGSNFTLKIRSTKLEDSAMYFCASSEAGRVWMYFGPGTRLTVL.